This T cell receptor beta chain came from a study of T cells in Graves' hyperthyroidism and ophthalmopathy. Study at large: At the time of initial diagnosis and before any treatment, peripheral blood was collected.

V lost 4 bases to trimming and J lost 1 base, with 7 bases between them. The CDR3 length is 14 residues. Per germline, CDR1 LGHDT and CDR2 YNNKEL (reference sequence). There were TCR beta CDR3 regions amplified from RNA transcripts. With the HTBI primer set, the TCR CDR3 went through a first round of RT-PCR. From the multiplex PCR reads, TCRdb called clonotypes with MiXCR, one entry per CDR3 protein. Among 560,000 or so distinct CDR3 sequences listed, 15% to 20% were seen once. The sample holds many counts of this clonotype. The J gene is TRBJ2-2, the V gene TRBV3-1; D not resolved. Sequencing used blood. The TCR originated in a man in his forties with Graves' ophthalmopathy. The CDR3 nucleotides are TGTGCCAGCAGCCTAGGGTGGAACACCGGGGAGCTGTTTTTT. This codes for CASSLGWNTGELFF.